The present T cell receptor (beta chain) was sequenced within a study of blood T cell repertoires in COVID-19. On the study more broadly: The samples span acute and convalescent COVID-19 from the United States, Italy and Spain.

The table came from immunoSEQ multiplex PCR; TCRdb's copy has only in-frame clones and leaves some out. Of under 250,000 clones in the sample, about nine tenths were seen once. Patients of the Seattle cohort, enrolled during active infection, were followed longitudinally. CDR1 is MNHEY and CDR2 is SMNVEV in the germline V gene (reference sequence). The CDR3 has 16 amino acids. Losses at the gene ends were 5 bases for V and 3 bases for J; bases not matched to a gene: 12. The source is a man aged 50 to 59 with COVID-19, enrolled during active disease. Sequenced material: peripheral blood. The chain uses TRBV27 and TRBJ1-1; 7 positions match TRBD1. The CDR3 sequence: CASSTLPTGWDTEAFF. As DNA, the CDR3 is TGTGCCAGCAGTACCCTTCCGACAGGGTGGGACACTGAAGCTTTCTTT.